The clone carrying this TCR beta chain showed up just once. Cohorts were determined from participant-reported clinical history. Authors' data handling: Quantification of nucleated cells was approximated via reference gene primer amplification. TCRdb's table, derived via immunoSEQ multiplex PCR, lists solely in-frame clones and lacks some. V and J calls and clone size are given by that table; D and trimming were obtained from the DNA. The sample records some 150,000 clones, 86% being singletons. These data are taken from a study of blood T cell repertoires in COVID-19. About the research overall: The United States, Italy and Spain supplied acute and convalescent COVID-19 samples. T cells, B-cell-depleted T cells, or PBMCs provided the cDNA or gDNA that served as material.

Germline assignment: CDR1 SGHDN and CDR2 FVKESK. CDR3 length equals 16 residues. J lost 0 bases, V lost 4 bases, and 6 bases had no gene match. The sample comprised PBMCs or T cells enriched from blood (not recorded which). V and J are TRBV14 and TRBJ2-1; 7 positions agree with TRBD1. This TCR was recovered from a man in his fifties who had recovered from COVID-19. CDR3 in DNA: TGTGCCAGCAGCCGGCAGGGGGTCAGCTCCTACAATGAGCAGTTCTTC. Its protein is CASSRQGVSSYNEQFF.